The 22 T cell receptor beta chains below come from one sample, sequenced in a study of early T cells in non-severe SARS-CoV-2 infection. TCRdb recomputed calls from the 5' RACE reads with MiXCR, one row per CDR3 protein. The sample yields tens of thousands of distinct CDR3 sequences, roughly 12% seen once. The input for sequencing was whole blood, taken at baseline. These receptor sequences come from an adult who was a healthcare worker with PCR-confirmed SARS-CoV-2 infection or an uninfected control (not recorded which).

This clonotype was picked up a small number of times. V and J are TRBV7-2 and TRBJ1-2; TRBD1 might be the D (5 bases). This CDR3 comprises 15 residues. The germline V gene has CDR1 SGHTA and CDR2 FQGNSA. V lost 1 base and J 4 bases, leaving 13 bases between the germline ends. The CDR3 loop reads CASSLGFGALYGYTF. The CDR3 DNA reads TGTGCCAGCAGCTTAGGGTTTGGGGCCCTCTATGGCTACACCTTC.

This clonotype was seen only a few times. V is TRBV3-1 and J is TRBJ1-4; D is perhaps TRBD1 (5 bases). Germline loops: CDR1 LGHDT, CDR2 YNNKEL (reference sequence). This CDR3 region has 15 residues. Between the trimmed V and J ends, which lost 4 bases and 7 bases, there was a span of 16 bases. The CDR3 bases are TGTGCCAGCAGCCCCCCGGGCAGGGAGGGTGAAAAACTGTTTTTT. Translation gives CASSPPGREGEKLFF.

This clonotype was detected ten times or more. V and J are TRBV2 and TRBJ2-7; D is possibly TRBD2 (5 bases). Trimming pared 6 bases from V and 1 base from J, leaving 13 bases between. CDR3 size: 14 residues. The germline CDR1 and CDR2 sequences are SNHLY and FYNNEI. Written as DNA, the CDR3 is TGTGCCAGCAGCACGGGGTTGGGGTCCTACGAGCAGTACTTC. This codes for CASSTGLGSYEQYF.

The rearrangement links TRBV6-5 to TRBJ1-2; 9 bases line up with TRBD1. This CDR3 is 16 amino acids long. Per germline, CDR1 MNHEY and CDR2 SVGAGI. V gave up 2 bases and J gave up 2 bases; unmatched junction bases: 6. The CDR3, as DNA: TGTGCCAGCAGTTACCTGGGACAGGGTGGAAACTATGGCTACACCTTC. Translation: CASSYLGQGGNYGYTF.

This clonotype was seen repeatedly, ten times or more. This sequence joins TRBV10-3 and TRBJ2-3, with D perhaps TRBD1 or TRBD2 (5 bases each). The V end was cut by 10 bases, the J end by 2 bases, with 16 bases between. This CDR3 comprises 14 residues. The germline V gene encodes CDR1 ENHRY and CDR2 SYGVKD. The CDR3: CATHIGTITDTQYF. The CDR3 DNA reads as TGTGCCACCCATATCGGGACCATCACAGATACGCAGTATTTT.

This clonotype was detected a few times. This chain connects TRBV4-3 to TRBJ2-1; weak D call: TRBD2 (5 bases). The CDR3 runs to 16 residues. V lost 0 bases and J lost 5, with 14 bases in between. CDR1 and CDR2 (germline): LGHNA, YSLEER. The CDR3 DNA follows: TGCGCCAGCAGCCAAGATCCGGGCGGGTGGAACAATGAGCAGTTCTTC. Its translation is CASSQDPGGWNNEQFF.

This clonotype was observed a few times. The chain couples TRBV28 to TRBJ1-6, with TRBD1 as a possible D gene (5 bases). Trimming cost V 4 bases and J 3 bases, with 10 bases left between them. There are 15 residues in the CDR3. The V gene's germline CDR1 is MDHEN and CDR2 SYDVKM. The CDR3 loop reads CASSYPTVYNSPLHF. The CDR3 DNA reads TGTGCCAGCAGTTACCCGACAGTCTATAATTCACCCCTCCACTTT.

The genes are TRBV10-3 and TRBJ2-7; TRBD2 matches at 11 bases. V shed 0 bases, J shed 4 bases, and the junction held 2 bases outside the gene matches. The CDR3 loop spans 15 amino acids. In germline, CDR1 is ENHRY, CDR2 SYGVKD. CDR3 bases: TGTGCCATCAGTGAGTCGGGACTAGCGGTTTACGAGCAGTACTTC. Translated, it gives CAISESGLAVYEQYF.

This chain joins TRBV5-1 and TRBJ2-5; a possible D gene is TRBD2 (6 bases). The CDR3 covers 16 residues. Germline assignment: CDR1 SGHRS and CDR2 YFSETQ. Trimming shortened V by 1 base and J by 1 base, and 14 bases separated the two germline ends. The CDR3 DNA reads TGCGCCAGCAGCTTGAAAGGGACCGGGGGCCAAGAGACCCAGTACTTC. The encoded protein is CASSLKGTGGQETQYF. The whole variable domain, remainder taken from reference TRBV5-1 and TRBJ2-5, is KAGVTQTPRYLIKTRGQQVTLSCSPISGHRSVSWYQQTPGQGLQFLFEYFSETQRNKGNFPGRFSGRQFSNSRSEMNVSTLELGDSALYLCASSLKGTGGQETQYFGPGTRLLVL.

This clonotype has a handful of counts. CDR3 region: CSAEGGETQYF. DNA of the CDR3: TGCAGTGCTGAGGGGGGGGAGACCCAGTACTTC. The chain recombines TRBV20-1 with TRBJ2-5, with a possible D match to TRBD2 (7 bases). Germline loops: CDR1 DFQATT, CDR2 SNEGSKA (reference sequence). Trimming removed 5 bases from V and 5 bases from J, with 9 bases in between. The CDR3 spans 11 residues.

The rearrangement joins TRBV7-2 to TRBJ1-2; 9 positions match TRBD1. CDR1 is SGHTA and CDR2 is FQGNSA in the germline V gene. The V and J ends lost 5 bases and 2 bases, in that order; junction bases with no gene match: 6. The CDR3 sequence is 15 residues long. In DNA form, the CDR3 reads TGTGCCAGCAGCCCAGGACAGGGGCCAAACTATGGCTACACCTTC. Its translation is CASSPGQGPNYGYTF.

This clonotype was found a few times. CDR3 sequence (DNA): TGTGCCAGCAGCTTAGCCAGGGCCCAAAATTCACCCCTCCACTTT. It translates to CASSLARAQNSPLHF. This chain uses TRBV7-2 with TRBJ1-6; a weak D match, TRBD1 (5 bases). The CDR3 runs to 15 residues. Germline V gene sequence: CDR1 SGHTA, CDR2 FQGNSA. V shed 0 bases and J shed 7 bases, with 10 bases lying between them.

The chain links TRBV27 to TRBJ2-5; D tentatively fits TRBD1 or TRBD2 (5 bases each). V lost 4 bases and J lost 5, with 8 bases in between. The CDR3 spans 12 residues. The V gene's germline CDR1 is MNHEY and CDR2 SMNVEV (reference sequence). DNA for the CDR3: TGTGCCAGCAGTTCTTGGGGGGAGACCCAGTACTTC. Residues: CASSSWGETQYF.

This chain connects TRBV6-6 to TRBJ1-5; tentatively, D is TRBD1 (6 bases). V lost 5 bases to trimming and J lost 11 bases, with 13 bases between them. Germline V CDR1 and CDR2: MNHNY, SVGAGI (reference sequence). The CDR3 has 12 residues. The CDR3 spells CASSQREGAQHF. The DNA of the CDR3 is TGTGCCAGCAGTCAACGGGAGGGGGCCCAGCATTTT.

This clonotype has just a few counts. The chain joins TRBV5-4 to TRBJ2-7, with 8 bases aligning to TRBD1. Germline CDR1 and CDR2: SGHNT and YYREEE (reference sequence). This CDR3 region has 13 residues. J was trimmed by 4 bases and V by 4 bases; bases with no gene match: 4. The CDR3, as DNA: TGTGCCAGCAGCAAGGACAGGGCGTACGAGCAGTACTTC. This sequence encodes CASSKDRAYEQYF.

In DNA form, the CDR3 reads TGTGCCAGCAGCTTAGCCCCATACTCTGGGGCCAACGTCCTGACTTTC. Amino acids: CASSLAPYSGANVLTF. The V and J genes are TRBV7-8 and TRBJ2-6; no clear D gene. Germline lookup yields CDR1 SGHVS and CDR2 FQNEAQ. Trimming removed 0 bases from V and 0 bases from J, with 6 bases in between. The CDR3 length is 16 residues.

In this sample, this clonotype turned up a few times. CDR3 in DNA: TGTGCCAGCAGCGTAGGTAGCGGGATGTACAATGAGCAGTTCTTC. This gives the protein CASSVGSGMYNEQFF. This chain joins TRBV9 and TRBJ2-1; 8 nucleotides line up with TRBD2. The germline V gene encodes CDR1 SGDLS and CDR2 YYNGEE. With V trimmed by 0 bases and J by 4 bases, 3 bases remained unmatched. The CDR3 length is 15 residues. The full variable domain, completed using reference TRBV9 and TRBJ2-1, is DSGVTQTPKHLITATGQRVTLRCSPRSGDLSVYWYQQSLDQGLQFLIQYYNGEERAKGNILERFSAQQFPDLHSELNLSSLELGDSALYFCASSVGSGMYNEQFFGPGTRLTVL.

This clonotype was seen a handful of times. This chain uses TRBV7-9 with TRBJ1-2; D ambiguous. V dropped 4 bases and J dropped 7 bases, with 16 bases sitting between them. The CDR3 is 14 residues long. Germline loops: CDR1 SEHNR, CDR2 FQNEAQ (reference sequence). The CDR3 DNA is TGTGCCAGCAGCTCAATCCCCAGTGGCAGTGGCTACACCTTC. Its translation: CASSSIPSGSGYTF.

This clonotype came up many times. The chain is built from TRBV5-1 and TRBJ2-5; D is ambiguous. CDR3 length: 11 amino acids. Per germline, CDR1 SGHRS and CDR2 YFSETQ. Trimming pared 0 bases from V and 3 bases from J, leaving 0 bases between. DNA of the CDR3: TGCGCCAGCAGCTTGGAAGAGACCCAGTACTTC. It specifies CASSLEETQYF.

This clonotype occurred a few times. V usage is TRBV27 and J usage is TRBJ2-1; D possibly matches TRBD1 or TRBD2 (7 bases each). The CDR3 extends over 15 amino acids. Trimming left V 8 bases short and J 11 bases short, with 25 bases between. Germline CDR1 reads MNHEY; CDR2 reads SMNVEV (reference sequence). CDR3: CASERKQGQRDKQFF. In nucleotides, the CDR3 is TGTGCCAGCGAAAGAAAACAGGGGCAGCGGGATAAGCAGTTCTTC.

This clonotype was picked up a small number of times. The gene calls are TRBV6-1 and TRBJ2-2, with 13 nucleotides matching TRBD2. The CDR3 spans 14 residues. Per the germline V gene, CDR1 is MNHNS and CDR2 is SASEGT. V was pared by 11 bases and J by 7 bases, with 7 bases of the junction left unmatched. The CDR3 DNA reads TGTGCCGTGGGACTAGCGGGAAGGCTCGGGGAGCTGTTTTTT. Protein product: CAVGLAGRLGELFF.

This clonotype has a handful of counts. The rearrangement uses TRBV19 and TRBJ1-2; no clear D gene. V lost 3 bases and J lost 4, with 9 bases in between. CDR1 and CDR2 (germline): LNHDA, SQIVND (reference sequence). The CDR3 totals 13 residues. CDR3 sequence (DNA): TGTGCCAGTAGTATGGGCACTCCCTATGGCTACACCTTC. Protein: CASSMGTPYGYTF.